This T cell receptor beta chain was sequenced for a study of shared clonotypes between healthy human individuals. Study findings and constraints: Clonotypes not shared had lower generation probabilities than those common to all four donors.

This CDR3 is 12 amino acids long. From germline, CDR1 is MDHEN and CDR2 SYDVKM. V lost 5 bases to trimming and J lost 4 bases, with 6 bases between them. Regarding this clone: Its cognate antigen is unknown.

At deep level, the assay was performed. Libraries were prepared by immunoSEQ multiplex PCR; TCRdb keeps only in-frame clonotypes and omits some of them. The data contain a few million clones, more than 80% of them singletons. The specimen sequenced was naive CD4+ T cells from PBMCs. Subset described: CD45RA+ positively selected. The TCR was taken from a man between 18 and 35 years old in good health. Some clones in this sample may be carry-over from other donors' samples. This rearrangement joins TRBV28 to TRBJ1-3; no definite D call. The chain's CDR3 is CASSMPGNTIYF. In nucleotides, the CDR3 is TGTGCCAGCAGTATGCCCGGAAACACCATATATTTT.